A single T cell receptor (beta chain) is shown here with its context. Its antigen is undetermined. V dropped 5 bases and J dropped 4 bases, with 12 bases sitting between them. CDR3 length equals 14 residues. Germline CDR1 is SGHAT and CDR2 is FQNNGV. This record belongs to a study of cytomegalovirus exposure and HLA in healthy donors. PCR used 60 Vbeta primers and 13 Jbeta primers. Only in-frame clones appear in the TCRdb table, and some are missing; sequencing was by immunoSEQ multiplex PCR. The sample gives around 140,000 clones, approximately 78% of which show up once; roughly 8% is in the top ten. General observations from the study: As a later analysis showed, a missense DCLRE1C variant was linked to trimming of TCR beta V- and J-genes. Immune exposure information available was restricted to CMV serostatus. The listing of roughly 160 TCR beta chains classed them as cytomegalovirus-associated.

The sequence came from a woman aged 45-65 years in good health and CMV-seropositive. V gene TRBV11-2 combines with J gene TRBJ2-1; the D is unclear. What was sequenced was PBMCs. For the CDR3, the DNA is TGTGCCAGCAGCGTCGACATATTTTACAATGAGCAGTTCTTC. It yields the protein CASSVDIFYNEQFF.